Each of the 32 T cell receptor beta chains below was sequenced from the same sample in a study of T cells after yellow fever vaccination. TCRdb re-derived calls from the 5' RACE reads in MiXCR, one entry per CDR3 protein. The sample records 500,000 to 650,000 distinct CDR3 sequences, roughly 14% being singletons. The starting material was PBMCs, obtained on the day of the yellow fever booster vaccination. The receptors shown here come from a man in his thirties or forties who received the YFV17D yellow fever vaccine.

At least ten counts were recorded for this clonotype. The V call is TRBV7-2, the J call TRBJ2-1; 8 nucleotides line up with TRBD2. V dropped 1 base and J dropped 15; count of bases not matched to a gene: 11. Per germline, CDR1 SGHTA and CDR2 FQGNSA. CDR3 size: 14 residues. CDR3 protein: CASSLGPSGRVLFF. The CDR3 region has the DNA TGTGCCAGCAGCTTAGGTCCCAGCGGGAGAGTTTTGTTCTTC.

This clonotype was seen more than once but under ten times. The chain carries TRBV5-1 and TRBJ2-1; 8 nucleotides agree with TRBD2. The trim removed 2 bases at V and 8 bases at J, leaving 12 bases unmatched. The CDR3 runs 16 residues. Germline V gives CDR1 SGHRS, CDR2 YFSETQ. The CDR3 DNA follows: TGCGCCAGCAGCTTCGGGGCTACGGGAGGGCCGGATGAGCAGTTCTTC. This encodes CASSFGATGGPDEQFF.

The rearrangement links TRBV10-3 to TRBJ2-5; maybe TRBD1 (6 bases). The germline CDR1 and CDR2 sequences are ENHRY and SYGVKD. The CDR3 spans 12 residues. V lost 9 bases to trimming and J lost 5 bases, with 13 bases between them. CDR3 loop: CAIQGMGETQYF. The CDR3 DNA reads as TGTGCCATACAGGGCATGGGGGAGACCCAGTACTTC.

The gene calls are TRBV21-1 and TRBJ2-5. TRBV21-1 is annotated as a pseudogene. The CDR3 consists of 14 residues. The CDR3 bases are TGTGCCAGCAGCAAAGCCGGCGGCGAGGAGACCCAGTACTTC. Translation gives CASSKAGGEETQYF.

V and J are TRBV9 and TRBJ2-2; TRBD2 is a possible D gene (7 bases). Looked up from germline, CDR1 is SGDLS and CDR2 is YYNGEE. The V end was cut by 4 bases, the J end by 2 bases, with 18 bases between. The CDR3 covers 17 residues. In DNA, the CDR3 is TGTGCCAGCAGCTCCTCCCAGCGGGACACTAACACCGGGGAGCTGTTTTTT. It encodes CASSSSQRDTNTGELFF.

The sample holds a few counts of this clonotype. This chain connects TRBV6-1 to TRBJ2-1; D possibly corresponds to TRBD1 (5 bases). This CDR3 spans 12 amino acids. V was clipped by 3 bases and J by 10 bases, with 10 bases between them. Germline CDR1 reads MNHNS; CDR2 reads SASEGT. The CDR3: CASSEGRTEQFF. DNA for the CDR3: TGTGCCAGCAGTGAGGGGCGGACCGAGCAGTTCTTC.

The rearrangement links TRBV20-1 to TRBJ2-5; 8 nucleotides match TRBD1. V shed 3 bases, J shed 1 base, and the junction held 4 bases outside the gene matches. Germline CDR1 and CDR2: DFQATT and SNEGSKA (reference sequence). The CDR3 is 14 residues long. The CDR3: CSARGTGFQETQYF. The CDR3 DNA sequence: TGCAGTGCTAGGGGGACAGGTTTCCAAGAGACCCAGTACTTC.

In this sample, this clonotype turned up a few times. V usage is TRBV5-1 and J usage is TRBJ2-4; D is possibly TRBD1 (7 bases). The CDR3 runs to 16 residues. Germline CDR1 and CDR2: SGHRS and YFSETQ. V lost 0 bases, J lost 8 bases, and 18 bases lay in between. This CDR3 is CASSLATRTGGDIQYF. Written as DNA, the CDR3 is TGCGCCAGCAGCTTGGCGACCAGGACAGGAGGGGACATTCAGTACTTC. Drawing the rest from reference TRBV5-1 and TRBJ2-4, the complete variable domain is KAGVTQTPRYLIKTRGQQVTLSCSPISGHRSVSWYQQTPGQGLQFLFEYFSETQRNKGNFPGRFSGRQFSNSRSEMNVSTLELGDSALYLCASSLATRTGGDIQYFGAGTRLSVL.

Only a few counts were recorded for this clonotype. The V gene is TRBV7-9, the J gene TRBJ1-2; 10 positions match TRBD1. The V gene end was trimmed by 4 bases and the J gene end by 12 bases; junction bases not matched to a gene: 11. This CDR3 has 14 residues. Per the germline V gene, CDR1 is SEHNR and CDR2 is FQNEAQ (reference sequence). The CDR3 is CASSSGAGTGADTF. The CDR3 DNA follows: TGTGCCAGCAGCTCGGGAGCCGGGACAGGGGCGGACACCTTC.

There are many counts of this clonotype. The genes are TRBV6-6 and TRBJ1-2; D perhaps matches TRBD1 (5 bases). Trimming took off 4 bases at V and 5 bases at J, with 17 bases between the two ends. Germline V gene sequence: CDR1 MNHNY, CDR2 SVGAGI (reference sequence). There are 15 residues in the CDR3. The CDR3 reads CASSSSGIGGYGYTF. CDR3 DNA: TGTGCCAGCAGTTCATCCGGGATTGGGGGTTATGGCTACACCTTC.

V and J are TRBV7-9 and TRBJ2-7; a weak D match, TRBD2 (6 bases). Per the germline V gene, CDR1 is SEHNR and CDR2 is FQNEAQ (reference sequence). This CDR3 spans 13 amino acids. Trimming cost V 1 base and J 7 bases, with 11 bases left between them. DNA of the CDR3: TGTGCCAGCAGCTTAGTCGGGGGTCGGGAGCAGTACTTC. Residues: CASSLVGGREQYF.

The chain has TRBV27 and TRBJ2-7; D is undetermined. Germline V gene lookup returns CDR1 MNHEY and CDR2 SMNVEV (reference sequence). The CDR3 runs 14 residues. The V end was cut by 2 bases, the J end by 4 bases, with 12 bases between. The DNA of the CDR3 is TGTGCCAGCAGTTTAAATATACTGGGGTACGAGCAGTACTTC. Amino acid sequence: CASSLNILGYEQYF.

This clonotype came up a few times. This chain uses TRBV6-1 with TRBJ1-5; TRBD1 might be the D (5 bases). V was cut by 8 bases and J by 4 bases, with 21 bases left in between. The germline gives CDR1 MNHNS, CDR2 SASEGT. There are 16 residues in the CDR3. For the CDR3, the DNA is TGTGCCAGCTCCGGGGACTCGGTGGGGGGTAATCAGCCCCAGCATTTT. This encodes CASSGDSVGGNQPQHF.

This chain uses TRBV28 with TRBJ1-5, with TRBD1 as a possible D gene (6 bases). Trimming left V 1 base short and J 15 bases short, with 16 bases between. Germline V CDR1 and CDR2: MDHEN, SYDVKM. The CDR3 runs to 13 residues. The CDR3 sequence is CASSLSWGPGGHF. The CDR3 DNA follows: TGTGCCAGCAGTTTATCCTGGGGGCCCGGCGGGCATTTT. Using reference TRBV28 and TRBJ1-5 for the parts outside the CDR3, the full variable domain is DVKVTQSSRYLVKRTGEKVFLECVQDMDHENMFWYRQDPGLGLRLIYFSYDVKMKEKGDIPEGYSVSREKKERFSLILESASTNQTSMYLCASSLSWGPGGHFGDGTRLSIL.

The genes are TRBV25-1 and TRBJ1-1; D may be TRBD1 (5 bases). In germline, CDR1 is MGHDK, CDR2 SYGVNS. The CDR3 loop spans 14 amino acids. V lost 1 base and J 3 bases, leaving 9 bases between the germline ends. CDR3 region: CASSELWDYTEAFF. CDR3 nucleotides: TGTGCCAGCAGTGAATTGTGGGACTACACTGAAGCTTTCTTT.

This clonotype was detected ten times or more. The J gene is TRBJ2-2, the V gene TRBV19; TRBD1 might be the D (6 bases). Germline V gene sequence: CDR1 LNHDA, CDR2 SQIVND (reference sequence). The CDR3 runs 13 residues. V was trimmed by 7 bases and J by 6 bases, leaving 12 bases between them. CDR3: CASTKQGAGELFF. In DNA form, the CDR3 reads TGTGCCAGTACGAAACAGGGTGCCGGGGAGCTGTTTTTT. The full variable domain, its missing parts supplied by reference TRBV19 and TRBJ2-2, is DGGITQSPKYLFRKEGQNVTLSCEQNLNHDAMYWYRQDPGQGLRLIYYSQIVNDFQKGDIAEGYSVSREKKESFPLTVTSAQKNPTAFYLCASTKQGAGELFFGEGSRLTVL.

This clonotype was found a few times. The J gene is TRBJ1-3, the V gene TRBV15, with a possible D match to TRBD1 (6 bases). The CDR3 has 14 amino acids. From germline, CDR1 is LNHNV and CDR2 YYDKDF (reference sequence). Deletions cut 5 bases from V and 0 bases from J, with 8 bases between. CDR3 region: CATSSDSSGNTIYF. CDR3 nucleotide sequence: TGTGCCACCAGCTCGGACAGCTCTGGAAACACCATATATTTT.

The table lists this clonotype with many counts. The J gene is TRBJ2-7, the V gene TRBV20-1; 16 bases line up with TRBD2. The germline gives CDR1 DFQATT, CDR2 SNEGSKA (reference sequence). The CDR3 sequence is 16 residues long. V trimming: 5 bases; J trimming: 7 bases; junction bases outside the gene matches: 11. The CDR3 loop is CSAPGTSGRGHAEQYF. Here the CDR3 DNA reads TGCAGTGCTCCCGGGACTAGCGGGAGGGGACACGCTGAGCAGTACTTC.

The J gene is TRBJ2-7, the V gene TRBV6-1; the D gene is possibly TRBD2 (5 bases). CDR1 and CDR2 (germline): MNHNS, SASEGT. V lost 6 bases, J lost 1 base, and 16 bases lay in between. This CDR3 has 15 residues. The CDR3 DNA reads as TGTGCCAGCAGACGGACCTGGGAGACATCCTACGAGCAGTACTTC. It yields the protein CASRRTWETSYEQYF.

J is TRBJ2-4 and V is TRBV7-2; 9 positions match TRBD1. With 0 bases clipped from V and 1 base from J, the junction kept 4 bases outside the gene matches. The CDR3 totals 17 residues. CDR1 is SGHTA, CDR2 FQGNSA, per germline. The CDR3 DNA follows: TGTGCCAGCAGCTTAGCCTACGGACAGGGGGCCAAAAACATTCAGTACTTC. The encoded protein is CASSLAYGQGAKNIQYF.

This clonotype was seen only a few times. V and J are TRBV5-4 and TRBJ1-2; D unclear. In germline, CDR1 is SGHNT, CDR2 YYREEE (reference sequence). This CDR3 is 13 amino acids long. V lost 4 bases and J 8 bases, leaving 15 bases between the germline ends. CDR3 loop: CASSRWGKEGYTF. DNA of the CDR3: TGTGCCAGCAGCCGGTGGGGTAAGGAGGGCTACACCTTC.

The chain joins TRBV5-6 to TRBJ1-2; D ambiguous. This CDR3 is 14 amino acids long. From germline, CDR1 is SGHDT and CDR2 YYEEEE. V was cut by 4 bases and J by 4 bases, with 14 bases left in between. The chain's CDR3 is CASSANDRFYGYTF. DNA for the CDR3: TGTGCCAGCAGCGCCAACGACCGATTCTATGGCTACACCTTC.

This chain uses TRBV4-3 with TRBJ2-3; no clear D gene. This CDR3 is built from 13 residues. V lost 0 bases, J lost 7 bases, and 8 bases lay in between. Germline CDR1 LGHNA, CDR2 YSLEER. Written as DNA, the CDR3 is TGCGCCAGCAGCCAAGAAACCGTTCATACGCAGTATTTT. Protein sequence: CASSQETVHTQYF.

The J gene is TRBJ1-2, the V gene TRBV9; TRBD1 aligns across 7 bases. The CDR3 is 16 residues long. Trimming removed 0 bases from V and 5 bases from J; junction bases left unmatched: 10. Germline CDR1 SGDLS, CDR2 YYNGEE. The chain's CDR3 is CASSVDHEGQTYGYTF. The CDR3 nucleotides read TGTGCCAGCAGCGTAGATCACGAGGGACAGACATATGGCTACACCTTC. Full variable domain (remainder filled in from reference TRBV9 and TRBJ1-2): DSGVTQTPKHLITATGQRVTLRCSPRSGDLSVYWYQQSLDQGLQFLIQYYNGEERAKGNILERFSAQQFPDLHSELNLSSLELGDSALYFCASSVDHEGQTYGYTFGSGTRLTVV.

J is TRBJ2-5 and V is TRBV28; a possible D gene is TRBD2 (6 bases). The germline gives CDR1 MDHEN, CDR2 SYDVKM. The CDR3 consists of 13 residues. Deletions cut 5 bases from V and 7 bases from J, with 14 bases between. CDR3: CASSTTSTGTQYF. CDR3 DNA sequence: TGTGCCAGCAGTACGACTAGTACTGGGACCCAGTACTTC.

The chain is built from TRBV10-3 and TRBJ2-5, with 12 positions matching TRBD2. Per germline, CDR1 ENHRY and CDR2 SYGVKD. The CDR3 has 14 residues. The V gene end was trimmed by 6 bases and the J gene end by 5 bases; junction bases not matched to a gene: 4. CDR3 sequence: CAIRPSGRVETQYF. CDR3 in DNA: TGTGCCATCAGGCCTAGCGGGAGGGTGGAGACCCAGTACTTC.

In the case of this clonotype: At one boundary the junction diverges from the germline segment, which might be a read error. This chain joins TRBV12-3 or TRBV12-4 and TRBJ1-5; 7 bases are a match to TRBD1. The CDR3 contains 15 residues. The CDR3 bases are TGTGCCAGCAGTCGGACAGGATTTGGCAATCAGCTCCAGCATTTT. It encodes CASSRTGFGNQLQHF.

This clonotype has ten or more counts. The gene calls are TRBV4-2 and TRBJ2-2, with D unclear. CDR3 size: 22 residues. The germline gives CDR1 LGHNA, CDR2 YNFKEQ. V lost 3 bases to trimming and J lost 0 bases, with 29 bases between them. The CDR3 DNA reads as TGTGCCAGCAGCCAGTGGATTCCACAGACGCTCCTTGAGTTGCCGAACACCGGGGAGCTGTTTTTT. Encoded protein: CASSQWIPQTLLELPNTGELFF.

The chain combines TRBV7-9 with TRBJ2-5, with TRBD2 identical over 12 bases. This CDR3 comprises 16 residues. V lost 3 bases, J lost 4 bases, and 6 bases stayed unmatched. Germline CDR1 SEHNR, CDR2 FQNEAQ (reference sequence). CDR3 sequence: CASSFTSGRMRETQYF. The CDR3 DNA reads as TGTGCCAGCAGCTTTACTAGCGGGAGGATGAGAGAGACCCAGTACTTC.

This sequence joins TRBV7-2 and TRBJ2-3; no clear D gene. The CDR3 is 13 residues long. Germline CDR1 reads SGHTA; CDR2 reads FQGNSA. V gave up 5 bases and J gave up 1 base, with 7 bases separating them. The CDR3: CASSRKGTDTQYF. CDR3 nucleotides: TGTGCCAGCAGCCGCAAGGGCACAGATACGCAGTATTTT.

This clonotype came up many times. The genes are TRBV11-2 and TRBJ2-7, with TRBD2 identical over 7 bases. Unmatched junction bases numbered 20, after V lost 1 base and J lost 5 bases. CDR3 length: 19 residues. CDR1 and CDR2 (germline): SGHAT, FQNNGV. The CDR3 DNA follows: TGTGCCAGCAGCTTAGTAGTTAAGACTAGCCGCTATCAGGTCAACGAGCAGTACTTC. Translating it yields CASSLVVKTSRYQVNEQYF.

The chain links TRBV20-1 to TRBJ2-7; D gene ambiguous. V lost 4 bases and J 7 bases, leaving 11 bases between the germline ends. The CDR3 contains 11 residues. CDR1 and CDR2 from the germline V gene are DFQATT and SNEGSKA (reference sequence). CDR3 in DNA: TGCAGTGCTACCCCCTTGGGGGAGCAGTACTTC. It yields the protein CSATPLGEQYF.